This passage covers 6 T cell receptor beta chains from one sample sequenced in a study of regulatory T cells in long-lasting Graves disease. Indicated time point: persistent/refractory GD, antithyroid drugs over 5 years with positive TRAb. PBMC RNA was the source of the TCR library. Arm-PCR with iRepertoire HTBI primers amplified the CDR3 regions for these TCR beta libraries. TCRdb reprocessed the multiplex PCR reads with MiXCR, giving one entry per CDR3 protein. The sample lists 350,000 to 450,000 distinct CDR3 sequences; around 20% were seen once. The material was peripheral blood mononuclear cells (PBMCs), obtained when the disease was refractory, from a patient treated with antithyroid drugs. The source of these receptors is a female donor with Graves disease.

In its sample, this clonotype was seen many times. The rearrangement links TRBV24-1 to TRBJ2-7; 7 bases agree with TRBD1. CDR3 length equals 15 residues. CDR1 is KGHDR, CDR2 SFDVKD, per germline. The ends lost 3 bases at V and 6 bases at J; junction bases unmatched: 10. CDR3 sequence: CATSDRTGQSSEQYF. CDR3 in DNA: TGTGCCACCAGTGATCGGACAGGACAAAGCTCCGAGCAGTACTTC.

Worth noting for this clonotype: Given a much more abundant clone one base away, this may be a read error. This chain uses TRBV20-1 with TRBJ1-5, with TRBD1 as a possible D gene (6 bases). This CDR3 has 14 residues. CDR1 is DFQATT, CDR2 SNEGSKA, per germline (reference sequence). With 3 bases removed from V and 5 bases from J, the gap between germline ends came to 14 bases. CDR3 DNA sequence: TGCAGTGCTAGCCGCGGGGCAGGGGATCAGCCCCAGCATTTT. It is translated as CSASRGAGDQPQHF.

The rearrangement uses TRBV19 and TRBJ1-5; 8 bases are shared with TRBD1. Germline assignment: CDR1 LNHDA and CDR2 SQIVND (reference sequence). V dropped 6 bases and J dropped 6; count of bases not matched to a gene: 4. The CDR3 has 13 amino acids. The CDR3 reads CASRRTGLQPQHF. The CDR3 region has the DNA TGTGCCAGTAGACGGACAGGGCTTCAGCCCCAGCATTTT.

As DNA, the CDR3 is TGTGCCAGCAGTTCAGGGACTAGCGGGAGGTATACGCAGTATTTT. This translates into CASSSGTSGRYTQYF. The gene calls are TRBV28 and TRBJ2-3, with 15 positions matching TRBD2. The germline V gene has CDR1 MDHEN and CDR2 SYDVKM. V trimming: 4 bases; J trimming: 7 bases; junction bases outside the gene matches: 3. The CDR3 spans 15 residues.

There are many counts of this clonotype. V is TRBV2 and J is TRBJ2-7, with 9 bases that match TRBD1. With V trimmed by 10 bases and J by 5 bases, 9 bases remained unmatched. CDR3 length: 13 residues. Germline V lookup: CDR1 SNHLY, CDR2 FYNNEI. CDR3 nucleotides: TGTGCCACCACGGGACAGGGCTCGGACGAGCAGTACTTC. Amino acid sequence: CATTGQGSDEQYF.

This clonotype was observed at least ten times. The genes are TRBV11-2 and TRBJ1-1, with a weak D call TRBD1 (5 bases). Looked up from germline, CDR1 is SGHAT and CDR2 is FQNNGV. CDR3 length: 12 amino acids. Trimming took off 5 bases at V and 13 bases at J, with 17 bases between the two ends. The CDR3 DNA reads TGTGCCAGCAGCCCGAGTCAGGGAAAGGTTTTCTTT. It encodes CASSPSQGKVFF.